The T cell receptor beta chain under discussion was sequenced for a study of regulatory T cells in long-lasting Graves disease. As for the study in general: Under 3 months of antithyroid drugs had been taken by newly diagnosed Graves' patients.

Deletions cut 8 bases from V and 5 bases from J, with 15 bases between. This CDR3 contains 13 residues. Germline CDR1 is KGHSH and CDR2 is LQKENI. This clonotype was seen ten or more times. Its specificity is not known. The study, taken as a whole, reports: Sample size was small, which may have lowered accuracy.

Building of the TCR beta libraries involved iRepertoire HTBI primers and Arm-PCR of CDR3 regions. TCRdb re-derived calls from the multiplex PCR reads in MiXCR, one entry per CDR3 protein. The table lists 400,000 to 500,000 distinct CDR3 sequences, about a sixth of them singletons. As for time point: newly diagnosed GD, antithyroid drugs for less than 3 months. RNA from PBMCs was the source of the TCR library. This sample was shared with a second study, whose subject was T cells in Graves' hyperthyroidism and ophthalmopathy. That report adds: The TCR CDR3 was amplified in a first-round RT-PCR using the HTBI primer set.

The chain joins TRBV18 to TRBJ1-2; D not resolved. The input for sequencing was peripheral blood mononuclear cells (PBMCs), taken at new diagnosis, from a patient treated with antithyroid drugs. The receptor was derived from a woman aged 25 to 39 with Graves disease. Written as DNA, the CDR3 is TGTGCCAGCAGTCCGTCGACTGAGTATGGCTACACCTTC. Translation: CASSPSTEYGYTF.